This T cell receptor beta chain was sequenced for a study of OX40 agonist ivuxolimab in advanced cancers. TCRdb's table, derived via immunoSEQ multiplex PCR, lists solely in-frame clones and lacks some. This sample has 15,000 to 25,000 clones, with about 81% found just once. Unmatched junction bases numbered 6, after V lost 1 base and J lost 3 bases. Germline CDR1 is SGHRS and CDR2 is YFSETQ. This CDR3 is 15 amino acids long. This clone was seen more than once but under ten times. Its specificity is not known. Study-wide results and limits: On average, CD8+ T cells showed a greater number of expanded clones than CD4+.

The J gene is TRBJ2-7, the V gene TRBV5-1; 8 nucleotides line up with TRBD2. The clonotype was recovered from an adult with an advanced solid tumor such as melanoma, head and neck, liver or kidney cancer. The sequencing here drew on CD4+ or CD8+ T cells sorted from blood, taken in a trial of the OX40 agonist ivuxolimab. CDR3 loop: CASSLTPGGVYEQYF. As DNA, the CDR3 is TGCGCCAGCAGCTTGACTCCCGGGGGGGTCTACGAGCAGTACTTC.